This TCR beta chain was obtained from a study of T cell responses to AZD1222 COVID-19 vaccine. On the study more broadly: Analysis merged second doses at about 4 or about 12 weeks.

The V end lost 6 bases, the J end lost 2 bases, and 18 bases lay between the germline ends. The CDR3 consists of 15 residues. Libraries were prepared by immunoSEQ multiplex PCR; TCRdb keeps only in-frame clonotypes and omits some of them. The sample has 85,000 to 130,000 clones, roughly 89% seen once. Sequencing was performed on peripheral blood, taken on day 0 of AZD1222 vaccination. The J gene is TRBJ2-7, the V gene TRBV5-3; unclear D gene. TRBV5-3 is noted as an ORF with a role that remains uncertain. This receptor was obtained from an adult in good health. CDR3 coding DNA: TGTGCCAGAACCACTGGTGGGGAATACCCCTACGAGCAGTACTTC. Protein sequence: CARTTGGEYPYEQYF.